The source of this T cell receptor (beta chain) is a study of cytomegalovirus exposure and HLA in healthy donors (dated by TCRdb to about 2017). Context from the whole study: The roughly 650 repertoires of the first cohort and the 110 or so validation repertoires were produced on the same platform, according to a later analysis. The study aimed to test whether signatures of past pathogen exposure could be identified by cataloging public T cell receptors. In addition to the first cohort of hundreds of subjects, a separate validation cohort of 120 different subjects was used. The study combined high-throughput TCR immunosequencing, statistical association of individual TCRs with disease status, and machine learning to predict cytomegalovirus infection status.

Based on the germline V gene, the CDR1 and CDR2 sequences are ENHRY and SYGVKD. The cysteine opens and the phenylalanine closes a CDR3 of 14 amino acids. Here the CDR3 DNA is all that survives: 42 bases in frame from base 1. Unmatched junction bases come to 2, with V trimmed by 6 bases and J by 2 bases. What the work shows at the level of the full study, not this receptor alone: A later analysis found that TCRs clustered in the first cohort also tended to co-occur in the 120 validation repertoires, with 94% of cluster scores above 0. According to the authors, the approach could potentially be generalized to other disease states and immunological phenotypes. The study listed 150 to 200 TCR beta chains as associated with cytomegalovirus. The classifier was reported to diagnose cytomegalovirus status with high specificity and sensitivity in both the original and validation cohorts. Most TCR sequences were seen in very few donors, while some public TCRs were found in many individuals. A few of the identified cytomegalovirus-associated TCR beta chains were confirmed in vitro to be specific for cytomegalovirus antigens. A later analysis lacked HLA typing for the validation cohort, so it scored co-occurrence in that cohort across all 120 or so repertoires.

The donors belonged to the validation cohort of around 130 subjects, which was separate from the roughly 680-subject first cohort. About this clone: No antigen is known for it. No much larger clonotype is one base removed from it; base qualities were not supplied.

Library method: the immunoSEQ multiplex PCR assay. The study's own analysis went as follows. A statistical classification framework was built for diagnosing cytomegalovirus status from the catalog of TCR beta chain sequences. The clones in this table, taken by TCRdb from immuneACCESS, are in-frame only. Not every clone is retained; where verified, under half of the shortfall comes from an unresolved V gene, and the cause of the rest is unknown. The V and J calls and the clone size are those of that table, but D and trimming were determined from the DNA. This sample lists 120,000 or so clones; around 90% were detected once. The ten largest make up 1.5% to 2% of the sample.

The rearranged segments are TRBV10-3 and TRBJ2-5; 11 central nucleotides agree with TRBD2. Sequencing input: PBMCs. The sequence was collected from a woman aged 18-29 years in good health and CMV-seronegative. The nucleotide sequence reads as follows: TGTGCCATCAGCGGGACTAGCGGACAAGAGACCCAGTACTTC. Translated, this is CAISGTSGQETQYF.